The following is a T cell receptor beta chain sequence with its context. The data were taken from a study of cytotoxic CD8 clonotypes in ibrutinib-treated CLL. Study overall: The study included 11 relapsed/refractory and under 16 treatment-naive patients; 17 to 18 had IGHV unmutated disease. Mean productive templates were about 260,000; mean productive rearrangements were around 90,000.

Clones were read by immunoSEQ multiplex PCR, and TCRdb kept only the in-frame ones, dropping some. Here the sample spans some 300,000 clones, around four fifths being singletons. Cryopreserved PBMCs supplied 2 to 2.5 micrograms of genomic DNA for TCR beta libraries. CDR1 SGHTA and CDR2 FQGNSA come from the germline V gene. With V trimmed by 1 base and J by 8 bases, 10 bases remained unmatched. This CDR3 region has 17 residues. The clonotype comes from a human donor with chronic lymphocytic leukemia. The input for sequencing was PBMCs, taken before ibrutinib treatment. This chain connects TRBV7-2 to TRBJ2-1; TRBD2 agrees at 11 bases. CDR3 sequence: CASSLETSGSYLDEQFF. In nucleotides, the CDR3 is TGTGCCAGCAGCTTAGAAACTAGCGGGAGCTACTTAGATGAGCAGTTCTTC. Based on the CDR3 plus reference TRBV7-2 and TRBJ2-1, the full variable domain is GAGVSQSPSNKVTEKGKDVELRCDPISGHTALYWYRQSLGQGLEFLIYFQGNSAPDKSGLPSDRFSAERTGGSVSTLTIQRTQQEDSAVYLCASSLETSGSYLDEQFFGPGTRLTVL.